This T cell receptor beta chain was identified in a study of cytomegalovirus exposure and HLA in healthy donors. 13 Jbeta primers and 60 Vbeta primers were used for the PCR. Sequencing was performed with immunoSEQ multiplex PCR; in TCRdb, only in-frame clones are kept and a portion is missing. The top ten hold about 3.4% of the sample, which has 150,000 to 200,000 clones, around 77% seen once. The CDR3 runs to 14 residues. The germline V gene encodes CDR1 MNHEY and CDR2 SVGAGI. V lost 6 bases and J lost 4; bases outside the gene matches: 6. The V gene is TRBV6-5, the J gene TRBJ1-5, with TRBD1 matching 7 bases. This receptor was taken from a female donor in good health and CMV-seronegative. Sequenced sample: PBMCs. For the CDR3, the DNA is TGTGCCAGCAGAACCGGGACAGCGAATCAGCCCCAGCATTTT. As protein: CASRTGTANQPQHF.